This T cell receptor (beta chain) was recovered during a study of cytomegalovirus exposure and HLA in healthy donors. General study points: The records held CMV serostatus as the only immune exposure information. The classifier reportedly diagnosed cytomegalovirus status with high sensitivity and specificity.

PCR primers comprised 60 Vbeta and 13 Jbeta primers. Produced via immunoSEQ multiplex PCR; TCRdb's table is partial and in-frame only. The sample contains approximately 250,000 clones, approximately 81% of which appear only once. As for this clone: Its antigen is still unknown.

Germline loops: CDR1 KGHSH, CDR2 LQKENI. With V trimmed by 3 bases and J by 2 bases, 6 bases remained unmatched. The CDR3 sequence is 15 residues long. Sequenced material: PBMCs. The clonotype comes from a girl under 10 years old in good health and CMV-seronegative. V usage is TRBV18 and J usage is TRBJ1-1; 7 bases are a match to TRBD1. The CDR3, as DNA: TGTGCCAGCTCACCCGACCGGACAGGCAACACTGAAGCTTTCTTT. This translates into CASSPDRTGNTEAFF.